Detailed here is one T cell receptor (beta chain). What it recognizes is unknown. This entry belongs to a study of shared clonotypes between healthy human individuals. General study results and limits: Represented diversity (both genetic and exposure-history) was limited by the small number of donors.

The table came from immunoSEQ multiplex PCR; TCRdb's copy has only in-frame clones and leaves some out. Of 470,000 or so clones in the sample, around 73% were seen once. Within Nashville, Tennessee resided all donors, each a Caucasian adult. Germline CDR1 and CDR2: SEHNR and FQNEAQ (reference sequence). The CDR3 sequence is 18 residues long. The V gene lost 5 bases and the J gene lost 7 bases, with 29 bases spanning the gap. The sample comprised PBMCs. The chain links TRBV7-9 to TRBJ1-2; D perhaps matches TRBD1 (5 bases). This sequence originates from a woman in her thirties or forties in good health. Some clones in this sample may be carry-over from other donors' samples. The CDR3 protein is CASSRPLGTSTTRGGYTF. CDR3 nucleotide sequence: TGTGCCAGCAGCCGACCTCTTGGGACCTCCACCACACGGGGTGGCTACACCTTC.